This TCR beta chain was captured by sequencing in a study of T cell responses to AZD1222 COVID-19 vaccine. Study conclusions and caveats: Vaccine-related CD4 TCRs covered spike, predominating at 160-218 and 743-854. After the peak T cell response, and only then, were repertoires sampled.

CDR3 size: 14 residues. V gave up 5 bases and J gave up 3 bases; unmatched junction bases: 5. From germline, CDR1 is MNHEY and CDR2 SVGEGT. Assay used: immunoSEQ multiplex PCR; TCRdb lists only in-frame clones, some missing. The sample lists some 200,000 clones; approximately 91% were seen once. About this clone: Its antigen is currently unknown.

The TCR comes from an adult who received the AZD1222 COVID-19 vaccine. The source was peripheral blood, collected 28 days after the second AZD1222 dose. The chain links TRBV6-2 or TRBV6-3 to TRBJ2-7; 9 positions match TRBD1. DNA of the CDR3: TGTGCCAGCAGTCCGACAGGGGGGATCTACGAGCAGTACTTC. It specifies CASSPTGGIYEQYF.